The 9 T cell receptor beta chains below were found in one sample sequenced in a study of T cell repertoires in cytomegalovirus infection. One entry per CDR3 protein results from TCRdb running MiXCR on the reads. The sample records about 97,000 distinct CDR3 sequences, 16% being singletons. Sequencing was carried out using PBMCs. The receptor source for this set is a human donor in good health (CMV status not recorded). Some clones in this sample may be carry-over from other donors' samples.

The chain has TRBV14 and TRBJ2-2, with a tentative D call TRBD1 (5 bases). The germline gives CDR1 SGHDN, CDR2 FVKESK. With 0 bases removed from V and 5 bases from J, the gap between germline ends came to 10 bases. The CDR3 length is 15 residues. In DNA, the CDR3 is TGTGCCAGCAGCCAAGATCTGCCAGGGACCGGGGAGCTGTTTTTT. Translation gives CASSQDLPGTGELFF.

In this sample, this clonotype turned up many times. J is TRBJ1-2 and V is TRBV7-2, with TRBD1 matching 7 bases. V lost 5 bases and J lost 8; bases outside the gene matches: 8. The CDR3 has 13 amino acids. CDR1 and CDR2 from the germline V gene are SGHTA and FQGNSA. CDR3 region: CASSTRQGIGYTF. CDR3 in DNA: TGTGCCAGCAGCACTCGACAGGGCATAGGCTACACCTTC. The full variable domain, completed using reference TRBV7-2 and TRBJ1-2, is GAGVSQSPSNKVTEKGKDVELRCDPISGHTALYWYRQSLGQGLEFLIYFQGNSAPDKSGLPSDRFSAERTGGSVSTLTIQRTQQEDSAVYLCASSTRQGIGYTFGSGTRLTVV.

This clonotype was counted ten times or more. The chain joins TRBV7-3 to TRBJ2-3, with 8 bases that match TRBD2. Germline V gives CDR1 SGHTA, CDR2 FQGTGA. The CDR3 has 16 amino acids. V dropped 6 bases and J dropped 5; count of bases not matched to a gene: 13. CDR3 region: CASSQMAGGSRDTQYF. CDR3 DNA sequence: TGTGCCAGCAGTCAGATGGCGGGGGGTTCGAGAGATACGCAGTATTTT.

This CDR3 reads CSAGGPSEQYF. CDR3 sequence (DNA): TGCAGTGCCGGGGGGCCAAGCGAGCAGTACTTC. The rearrangement links TRBV20-1 to TRBJ2-7; the D gene is possibly TRBD2 (7 bases). The CDR3 sequence is 11 residues long. Germline lookup yields CDR1 DFQATT and CDR2 SNEGSKA (reference sequence). V was shortened by 6 bases and J by 6 bases, with 12 bases between the two germline ends.

The chain links TRBV30 to TRBJ2-7, with D perhaps TRBD2 (6 bases). Germline V gene sequence: CDR1 GTSNPN, CDR2 SVGIG (reference sequence). This CDR3 is built from 13 residues. The V and J ends lost 2 bases and 1 base respectively, with 9 bases between them. The CDR3 sequence: CAWSRGISYEQYF. In nucleotides, the CDR3 is TGTGCCTGGAGTCGGGGGATTTCCTACGAGCAGTACTTC.

This clonotype was counted many times. V is TRBV7-2 and J is TRBJ1-3; the D gene is possibly TRBD1 (5 bases). V was shortened by 3 bases and J by 2 bases, with 20 bases between the two germline ends. CDR1 is SGHTA, CDR2 FQGNSA, per germline. The CDR3 loop spans 18 amino acids. The CDR3 loop is CASSFLVSRGAAGNTIYF. The CDR3 DNA reads TGTGCCAGCAGCTTCTTAGTTTCGAGGGGCGCGGCTGGAAACACCATATATTTT.

V gene TRBV27 combines with J gene TRBJ1-2; D may be TRBD1 (5 bases). This CDR3 has 15 amino acids. Trimming pared 5 bases from V and 6 bases from J, leaving 19 bases between. CDR1 and CDR2 from the germline V gene are MNHEY and SMNVEV (reference sequence). The CDR3 reads CASSPSPNRRDGYTF. The CDR3 coding sequence is TGTGCCAGCAGTCCCAGCCCCAACAGGAGGGATGGCTACACCTTC.

This clonotype was seen repeatedly, ten times or more. The rearrangement uses TRBV7-9 and TRBJ1-2; no clear D gene. V was pared by 5 bases and J by 4 bases, with 11 bases between. In germline, CDR1 is SEHNR, CDR2 FQNEAQ (reference sequence). The CDR3 contains 13 residues. CDR3 in DNA: TGTGCCAGCAGCCGCGGACGGAGCTATGGCTACACCTTC. Its translation is CASSRGRSYGYTF.

In the case of this clonotype: One junction end does not reproduce the germline sequence, and a read error may be involved. V and J are TRBV2 and TRBJ2-3, with 16 nucleotides matching TRBD2. Germline V gives CDR1 SNHLY, CDR2 FYNNEI. This CDR3 is 16 amino acids long. The CDR3 reads CASSLGLAGGMDRQYF. CDR3 bases: TGTGCCAGCAGCCTGGGACTAGCGGGGGGGATGGATAGGCAGTATTTT.